What follows describes a single T cell receptor (beta chain). Its antigen is unknown. Trimming removed 10 bases from V and 4 bases from J; junction bases left unmatched: 6. Germline-derived CDR1 and CDR2 are MDHEN and SYDVKM. The CDR3 spans 13 residues. This record belongs to a study of identical twins. Whole-study findings and limits: Diverse VJ usage suggested most zero-insertion clonotypes were not invariant T cells.

TCRdb recomputed calls from the 5' RACE reads with MiXCR, one row per CDR3 protein. The data contain approximately 470,000 distinct CDR3 sequences, approximately 14% of them singletons. The same sample was also used in a study of yellow fever vaccine responses in identical twins.

The V gene is TRBV28, the J gene TRBJ2-5; 10 bases line up with TRBD2. Sequencing used CD4+ T cells sorted from blood. The sequence was collected from a woman younger than 30 in good health. CDR3 coding DNA: TGTGCCACCAAAGCGGGAGGGGGAGAGACCCAGTACTTC. This sequence encodes CATKAGGGETQYF.